Given below is one T cell receptor (beta chain) in context. Its antigen is undetermined. The germline gene is not matched at one end of the junction; a read error may be the cause. This sample was included in a study of T cell repertoires in cytomegalovirus infection. This CDR3 has 16 residues. CDR1 is SGHVS and CDR2 is FQNEAQ in the germline V gene. TCRdb re-called the reads through MiXCR, storing one row per CDR3 protein. The sample yields 830,000 or so distinct CDR3 sequences, over 25% seen once. This chain joins TRBV7-8 and TRBJ2-1; 12 bases agree with TRBD2. This receptor was taken from a human donor in good health (CMV status not recorded). Some clones in this sample may be carry-over from other donors' samples. The starting material was cultured CD8+ T cells from PBMCs, obtained from culture after CMV antigen stimulation. The CDR3, as DNA: TGTACCAGCAGCTTAATTGGTCTAGCGGGAGGGAATGAGCAGTTCTTC. Residues: CTSSLIGLAGGNEQFF.